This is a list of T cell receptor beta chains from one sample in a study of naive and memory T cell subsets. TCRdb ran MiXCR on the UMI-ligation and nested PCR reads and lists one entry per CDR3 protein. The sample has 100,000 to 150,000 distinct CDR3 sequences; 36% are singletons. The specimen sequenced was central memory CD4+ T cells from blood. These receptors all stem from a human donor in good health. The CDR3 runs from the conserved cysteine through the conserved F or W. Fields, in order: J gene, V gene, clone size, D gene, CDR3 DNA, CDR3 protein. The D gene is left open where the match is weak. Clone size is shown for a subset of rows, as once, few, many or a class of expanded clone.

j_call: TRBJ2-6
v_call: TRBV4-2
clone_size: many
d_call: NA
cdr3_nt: TGTGCCAGCAGCCCACCGTTCCTAGGGGCCAACGTCCTGACTTTC
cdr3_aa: CASSPPFLGANVLTF

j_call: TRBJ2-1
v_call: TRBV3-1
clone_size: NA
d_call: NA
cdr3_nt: TGTGCCAGCAGCCTCCAAACGGGCAATGAGCAGTTCTTC
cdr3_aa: CASSLQTGNEQFF

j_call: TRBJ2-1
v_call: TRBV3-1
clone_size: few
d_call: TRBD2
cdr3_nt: TGTGCCAGCAGCCGTTACGGGACTAGCGGCAAATATGAGCAGTTCTTC
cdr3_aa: CASSRYGTSGKYEQFF

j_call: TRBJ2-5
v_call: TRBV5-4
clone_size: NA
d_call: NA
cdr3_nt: TGTGCCAGCAGCCTAGGATTAACCAAAGAGACCCAGTACTTC
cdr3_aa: CASSLGLTKETQYF

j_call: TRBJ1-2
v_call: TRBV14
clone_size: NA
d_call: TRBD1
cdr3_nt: TGTGCCAGCAGCCCTATCGATCAGGGGGTAAACTATGGCTACACCTTC
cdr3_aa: CASSPIDQGVNYGYTF

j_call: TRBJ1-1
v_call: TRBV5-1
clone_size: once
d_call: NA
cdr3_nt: TGCGCCAGCAGCTTGTCACGCGGCACTGAAGCTCTCTTT
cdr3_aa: CASSLSRGTEALF

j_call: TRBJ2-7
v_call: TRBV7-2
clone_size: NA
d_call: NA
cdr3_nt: TGTGCCAGCACCCCAAGGGTAGGGGTTACCTACGAGCAGTACTTC
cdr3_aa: CASTPRVGVTYEQYF

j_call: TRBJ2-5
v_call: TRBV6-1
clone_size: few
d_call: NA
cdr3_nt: TGTGCCAGCAGGCTCTTGGACAGAACTTTCCAAGAGACCCAGTACTTC
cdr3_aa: CASRLLDRTFQETQYF

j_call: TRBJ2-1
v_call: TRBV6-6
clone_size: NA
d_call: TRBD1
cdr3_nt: TGTGCCAGCATACGGGACAGGGCATACAATGAGCAGTTCTTC
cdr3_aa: CASIRDRAYNEQFF

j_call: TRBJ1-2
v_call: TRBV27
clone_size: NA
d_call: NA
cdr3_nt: TGTGCCAGCAGTTCCGGTGCCCCTGGCTACACCTTC
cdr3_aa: CASSSGAPGYTF

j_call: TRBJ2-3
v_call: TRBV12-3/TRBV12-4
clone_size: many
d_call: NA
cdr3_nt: TGTGCCAGCAGGTGGCGTAGCGCTAGCACAGATACGCAGTATTTT
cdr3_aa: CASRWRSASTDTQYF

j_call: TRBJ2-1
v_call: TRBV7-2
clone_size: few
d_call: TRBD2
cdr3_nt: TGTGCCAGCAGCCCCAGGACTAGCGGGAGCCGTGAGCAGTTCTTC
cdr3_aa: CASSPRTSGSREQFF

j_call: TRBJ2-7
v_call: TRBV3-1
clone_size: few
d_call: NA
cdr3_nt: TGTGCCAGCAGCTCCGGGACGCGCGTTTACGAGCAGTACTTC
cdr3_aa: CASSSGTRVYEQYF

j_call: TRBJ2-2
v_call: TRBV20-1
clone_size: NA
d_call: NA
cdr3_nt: TGCAGTGCTAGTACGGTACAGGGACTGACCGGGGAGCTGTTTTTT
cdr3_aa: CSASTVQGLTGELFF

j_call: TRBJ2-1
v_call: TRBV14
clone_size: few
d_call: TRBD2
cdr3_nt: TGTGCCAGCAGCCAATGGTCTAGCGGGAGTGCTGAGCAGTTCTTC
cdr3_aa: CASSQWSSGSAEQFF

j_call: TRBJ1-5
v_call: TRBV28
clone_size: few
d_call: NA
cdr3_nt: TGTGCCAGCAGGGATGCTCCTCAGAGGGGCAATCAGCCCCAGCATTTT
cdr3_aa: CASRDAPQRGNQPQHF

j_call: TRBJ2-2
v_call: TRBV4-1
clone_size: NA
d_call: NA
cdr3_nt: TGCGCCAGCAGCCAAATCTTGGACGGGGCACCCGGGGAGCTGTTTTTT
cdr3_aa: CASSQILDGAPGELFF

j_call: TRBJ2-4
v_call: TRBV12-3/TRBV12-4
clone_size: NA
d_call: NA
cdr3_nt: TGTGCCAGCAGTTTAGTGACCTCTCTTCAGTACTTC
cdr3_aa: CASSLVTSLQYF

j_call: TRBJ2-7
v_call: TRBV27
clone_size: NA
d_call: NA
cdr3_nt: TGTGCCAGCACCCGACTGCCGCAGGGTAGTAACGAGCAGTACTTC
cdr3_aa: CASTRLPQGSNEQYF

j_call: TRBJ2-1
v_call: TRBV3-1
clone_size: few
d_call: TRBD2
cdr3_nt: TGTGCCAGCAGAGGCGTTGGCGGGGGGGAGCAGTTCTTC
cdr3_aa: CASRGVGGGEQFF

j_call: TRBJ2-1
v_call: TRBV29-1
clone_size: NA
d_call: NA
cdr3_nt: TGCAGCGTGAGGGTATCGGTAGGGAGTAATGAGCAGTTCTTC
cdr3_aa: CSVRVSVGSNEQFF

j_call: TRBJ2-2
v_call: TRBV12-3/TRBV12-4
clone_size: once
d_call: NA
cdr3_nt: TGTGCCAGCAGTCCCGCGCAACAGTTCGGGGAGCTGTTTTTT
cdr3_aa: CASSPAQQFGELFF

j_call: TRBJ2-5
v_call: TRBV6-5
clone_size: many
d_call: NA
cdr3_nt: TGTGCCAGCAGCCCCTCTGGGGGGCGTTTGGAGACCCAGTACTTC
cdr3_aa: CASSPSGGRLETQYF

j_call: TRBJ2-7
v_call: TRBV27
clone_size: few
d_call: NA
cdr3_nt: TGTGCCAGCAGTCCACGGAGGATGTCCTCCTACGAGCAGTACTTC
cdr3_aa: CASSPRRMSSYEQYF